Following are 19 T cell receptor beta chains from one sample sequenced in a study of T cells in Graves' hyperthyroidism and ophthalmopathy. RNA transcripts were the template for amplifying TCR beta CDR3 regions. The HTBI primer set served for first-round RT-PCR of the TCR CDR3. TCRdb re-called the multiplex PCR reads through MiXCR, storing one row per CDR3 protein. This table has about 350,000 distinct CDR3 sequences, 13% to 15% appearing once. Sequencing was carried out using blood. The receptors here all came from a woman aged 55-70 years with Graves' ophthalmopathy.

There are a few counts of this clonotype. The V and J genes are TRBV7-9 and TRBJ2-2; D perhaps matches TRBD1 (6 bases). CDR1 is SEHNR, CDR2 FQNEAQ, per germline (reference sequence). This CDR3 is 20 amino acids long. V was clipped by 2 bases and J by 1 base, with 23 bases between them. DNA of the CDR3: TGTGCCAGCAGCTTATCCCTGGGTAGATTCCGGGACAAGAACACCGGGGAGCTGTTTTTT. Its protein product is CASSLSLGRFRDKNTGELFF.

This clonotype occurred many times. The V call is TRBV6-1, the J call TRBJ2-7; 7 nucleotides agree with TRBD1. Germline CDR1 and CDR2: MNHNS and SASEGT. The CDR3 extends over 15 amino acids. V was clipped by 1 base and J by 0 bases; unmatched bases: 3. The CDR3 loop is CASSEDGTASYEQYF. CDR3 in DNA: TGTGCCAGCAGTGAAGACGGGACAGCCTCCTACGAGCAGTACTTC.

The chain couples TRBV7-2 to TRBJ2-7; no clear D. V lost 5 bases and J 7 bases, leaving 18 bases between the germline ends. The CDR3 has 14 residues. CDR1 is SGHTA and CDR2 is FQGNSA in the germline V gene. The CDR3 nucleotides read TGTGCCAGCAGCCCCCAGAGATCCTACCGGGAGCAGTACTTC. Translation: CASSPQRSYREQYF.

This clonotype was seen ten or more times. J is TRBJ2-1 and V is TRBV20-1, with TRBD1 matching 10 bases. Germline trimming cut 3 bases from V and 4 bases from J; bases unmatched to any gene: 9. Germline assignment: CDR1 DFQATT and CDR2 SNEGSKA (reference sequence). The length of the CDR3 is 16 residues. CDR3 bases: TGCAGTGCTAGGCACTCGACAGGGGGCGCATACAATGAGCAGTTCTTC. Encoded protein: CSARHSTGGAYNEQFF.

This clonotype was recorded at least ten times. The chain couples TRBV2 to TRBJ2-3, with 8 positions matching TRBD2. J lost 3 bases, V lost 5 bases, and 4 bases had no gene match. There are 14 residues in the CDR3. Germline CDR1 reads SNHLY; CDR2 reads FYNNEI. CDR3: CASSLSGRTDTQYF. CDR3 coding DNA: TGTGCCAGCAGTCTCAGCGGGAGAACAGATACGCAGTATTTT.

This clonotype occurred many times. The chain is built from TRBV20-1 and TRBJ2-7; 7 bases agree with TRBD2. The CDR3 covers 13 residues. Germline V lookup: CDR1 DFQATT, CDR2 SNEGSKA (reference sequence). Germline trimming cut 6 bases from V and 2 bases from J; bases unmatched to any gene: 7. For the CDR3, the DNA is TGCAGTGCAAAAGCGGGACTTCCCTACGAGCAGTACTTC. This sequence encodes CSAKAGLPYEQYF.

This sequence joins TRBV19 and TRBJ2-1; TRBD1 might be the D (5 bases). The CDR3 loop spans 16 amino acids. CDR1 and CDR2 (germline): LNHDA, SQIVND (reference sequence). V lost 5 bases and J lost 5, with 19 bases in between. Here the CDR3 reads CASSRQGAPLNNEQFF. DNA of the CDR3: TGTGCCAGTAGTCGTCAGGGTGCCCCCTTAAACAATGAGCAGTTCTTC.

This clonotype was counted a few times. This chain joins TRBV14 and TRBJ2-7, with 13 bases fitting TRBD2. Germline CDR1 reads SGHDN; CDR2 reads FVKESK. The junction had 4 bases not matched to a gene; V was cut back by 8 bases and J by 6 bases. This CDR3 has 13 residues. The CDR3 sequence: CASGRTSGSEQYF. CDR3 sequence (DNA): TGTGCCAGCGGGAGGACTAGCGGGAGCGAGCAGTACTTC.

This clonotype was detected many times. The chain links TRBV28 to TRBJ1-1; D is unclear. The CDR3 totals 14 residues. The V end was cut by 7 bases, the J end by 4 bases, with 16 bases between. The germline V gene has CDR1 MDHEN and CDR2 SYDVKM. This chain's CDR3 is CASTLGGYGTEAFF. In DNA, the CDR3 is TGTGCCAGCACTCTGGGCGGTTACGGCACTGAAGCTTTCTTT.

This clonotype was seen repeatedly, ten times or more. DNA of the CDR3: TGTGCCTGGGCAGCGGCCGGATTCGGTTCACCCCTCCACTTT. Its protein product is CAWAAAGFGSPLHF. The gene calls are TRBV30 and TRBJ1-6; D gene uncertain. Germline CDR1 is GTSNPN and CDR2 is SVGIG (reference sequence). This CDR3 comprises 14 residues. Trimming shortened V by 5 bases and J by 9 bases, and 17 bases separated the two germline ends.

This clonotype was observed at least ten times. The rearrangement joins TRBV20-1 to TRBJ2-1; possibly TRBD2 for D (6 bases). The CDR3 consists of 16 residues. Germline V gene sequence: CDR1 DFQATT, CDR2 SNEGSKA (reference sequence). V lost 3 bases to trimming and J lost 2 bases, with 17 bases between them. Written as DNA, the CDR3 is TGCAGTGCTAGTCCCGGGACTCCTAGGGCCTACAATGAGCAGTTCTTC. It translates to CSASPGTPRAYNEQFF.

This clonotype was seen repeatedly, ten times or more. Here the CDR3 DNA reads TGTGCCAGCAGCTTAAATCCCGAGACCCAGTACTTC. Amino acids: CASSLNPETQYF. This chain links TRBV11-2 with TRBJ2-5, with D unclear. This CDR3 comprises 12 residues. V lost 2 bases and J lost 5, with 6 bases in between. The germline CDR1 and CDR2 sequences are SGHAT and FQNNGV.

This clonotype was observed at least ten times. Germline and junction disagree at one end, which may indicate a read error. V usage is TRBV6-1 and J usage is TRBJ1-2, with 8 bases aligning to TRBD1. The germline V gene has CDR1 MNHNS and CDR2 SASEGT. This CDR3 comprises 11 residues. In DNA form, the CDR3 reads TGTGCCAGCAGTAACAGGGGGTCCACCTCCTTC. It encodes CASSNRGSTSF.

The rearrangement links TRBV19 to TRBJ2-1; D ambiguous. The CDR3 is 14 residues long. Per the germline V gene, CDR1 is LNHDA and CDR2 is SQIVND (reference sequence). V lost 5 bases and J lost 7, with 15 bases in between. The CDR3 reads CASSLDRVRNEQFF. The DNA of the CDR3 is TGTGCCAGTAGTCTGGACCGGGTACGGAATGAGCAGTTCTTC.

In this sample, this clonotype turned up many times. The rearrangement links TRBV4-1 to TRBJ1-2; D perhaps matches TRBD1 (6 bases). CDR1 and CDR2 from the germline V gene are MGHRA and YSYEKL. The CDR3 length is 16 residues. With 0 bases removed from V and 2 bases from J, the gap between germline ends came to 13 bases. CDR3 DNA: TGCGCCAGCAGCCAAGAAAGGAACCAGGGGAACTATGGCTACACCTTC. Protein sequence: CASSQERNQGNYGYTF.

In this sample, this clonotype turned up many times. The V and J genes are TRBV28 and TRBJ1-1; D remains unclear. V was cut by 5 bases and J by 1 base, with 14 bases left in between. CDR1 and CDR2 from the germline V gene are MDHEN and SYDVKM. CDR3 length: 15 amino acids. This CDR3 is CASSVNSHPNTEAFF. Written as DNA, the CDR3 is TGTGCCAGCAGTGTCAACAGCCACCCGAACACTGAAGCTTTCTTT.

This clonotype occurred many times. The V gene is TRBV27, the J gene TRBJ1-5, with 7 bases aligning to TRBD1. Germline trimming cut 5 bases from V and 2 bases from J; bases unmatched to any gene: 6. Germline V CDR1 and CDR2: MNHEY, SMNVEV (reference sequence). This CDR3 spans 15 amino acids. This CDR3 reads CASSHRTGGNQPQHF. In DNA form, the CDR3 reads TGTGCCAGCAGTCACAGGACAGGTGGCAATCAGCCCCAGCATTTT.

This clonotype was detected many times. The gene calls are TRBV5-1 and TRBJ1-2; 8 bases fit TRBD1. The J segment lost 8 bases and the V segment lost 4 bases, leaving 7 bases of the junction unmatched. Germline V gene data show CDR1 as SGHRS and CDR2 as YFSETQ. CDR3 length equals 13 residues. This CDR3 reads CASSDQGAKGYTF. CDR3 coding DNA: TGCGCCAGCAGCGATCAGGGGGCGAAGGGCTACACCTTC.

This clonotype was seen more than once but under ten times. The chain links TRBV6-5 to TRBJ1-4; D uncertain. V was shortened by 2 bases and J by 6 bases, with 7 bases between the two germline ends. Germline V gives CDR1 MNHEY, CDR2 SVGAGI. This CDR3 has 13 amino acids. CDR3 sequence reads: CASSYTEYEKLFF. The CDR3 DNA is TGTGCCAGCAGTTACACAGAATATGAAAAACTGTTTTTT.